The 30 T cell receptor beta chains reported below all come from one sample, sequenced in a study of PD-L1 blockade in urothelial cancer. TCRdb's copy holds only in-frame clones and misses some; the assay was immunoSEQ multiplex PCR. Altogether about 81,000 clones are present, roughly 90% being singletons, with the ten largest covering around 1%. Time point noted: pretreatment peripheral blood. The material was PBMCs, obtained around atezolizumab (anti-PD-L1) treatment. These receptors originate from a woman older than 75 with urothelial cancer.

The chain uses TRBV6-6 and TRBJ1-5; TRBD1 is a possible D gene (6 bases). The V end was cut by 7 bases, the J end by 7 bases, with 20 bases between. In germline, CDR1 is MNHNY, CDR2 SVGAGI (reference sequence). CDR3 size: 15 residues. The chain's CDR3 is CASTTGRGSGQPQHF. DNA for the CDR3: TGTGCCAGCACCACGGGTAGGGGGTCGGGGCAGCCCCAGCATTTT.

V is TRBV5-1 and J is TRBJ2-7, with 8 positions matching TRBD2. Germline CDR1 and CDR2: SGHRS and YFSETQ. Trimming took 3 bases from V and 5 from J; bases not matched to a gene: 7. This CDR3 has 14 residues. The CDR3 sequence is CASSWREDLDEQYF. The CDR3 coding sequence is TGCGCCAGCAGCTGGCGGGAGGACCTCGACGAGCAGTACTTC.

This clone has more than one count but fewer than ten. V is TRBV27 and J is TRBJ1-2; TRBD1 matches at 7 bases. Germline CDR1 and CDR2: MNHEY and SMNVEV (reference sequence). V lost 3 bases to trimming and J lost 8 bases; unmatched junction nucleotides: 9. This CDR3 has 14 amino acids. The CDR3 nucleotides read TGTGCCAGCAGTTTCCAAGGACAGGCGGGGGGCTACACCTTC. It is translated as CASSFQGQAGGYTF.

The chain combines TRBV6-4 with TRBJ2-1, with 10 bases matching TRBD1. The trim removed 5 bases at V and 2 bases at J, leaving 3 bases unmatched. The CDR3 runs to 15 residues. Germline V lookup: CDR1 MRHNA, CDR2 SNTAGT. CDR3 in amino acids: CASSPGTGAYNEQFF. In DNA form, the CDR3 reads TGTGCCAGCAGTCCCGGGACAGGGGCCTACAATGAGCAGTTCTTC.

The chain carries TRBV4-1 and TRBJ2-2; no reliable D call. V lost 0 bases and J lost 7, with 6 bases in between. Germline V gene sequence: CDR1 MGHRA, CDR2 YSYEKL. The CDR3 totals 13 residues. CDR3: CASSQDVVGELFF. The CDR3 coding sequence is TGCGCCAGCAGCCAAGATGTAGTCGGGGAGCTGTTTTTT.

The chain employs TRBV2 and TRBJ2-6; D uncertain. Trimming cost V 7 bases and J 1 base, with 11 bases left between them. The length of the CDR3 is 15 residues. CDR1 SNHLY and CDR2 FYNNEI come from the germline V gene. Here the CDR3 reads CASTHGRSGANVLTF. Written as DNA, the CDR3 is TGTGCCAGCACCCACGGTAGATCTGGGGCCAACGTCCTGACTTTC.

The chain combines TRBV27 with TRBJ2-6; maybe TRBD1 (5 bases). CDR3 size: 15 residues. V was cut by 4 bases and J by 4 bases, with 11 bases left in between. Germline CDR1 reads MNHEY; CDR2 reads SMNVEV (reference sequence). CDR3 sequence reads: CASSSQGAGANVLTF. CDR3 coding DNA: TGTGCCAGCAGTTCCCAGGGCGCGGGGGCCAACGTCCTGACTTTC.

The chain has TRBV5-1 and TRBJ1-4, with TRBD1 as a possible D gene (6 bases). The CDR3 consists of 16 residues. V was cut by 4 bases and J by 0 bases, with 13 bases left in between. Germline CDR1 SGHRS, CDR2 YFSETQ. The CDR3 sequence: CASSLGQSATNEKLFF. The CDR3 DNA reads as TGCGCCAGCAGCCTTGGACAGTCTGCAACTAATGAAAAACTGTTTTTT.

This clone was observed a single time. This chain uses TRBV5-1 with TRBJ2-2; 7 bases are shared with TRBD1. The CDR3 consists of 15 residues. Trimming cost V 4 bases and J 5 bases; bases outside gene matches: 8. The germline V gene has CDR1 SGHRS and CDR2 YFSETQ. The CDR3 loop reads CASSPRTGSTGELFF. CDR3 sequence (DNA): TGCGCCAGCAGCCCCCGGACAGGTTCGACCGGGGAGCTGTTTTTT. Drawing the rest from reference TRBV5-1 and TRBJ2-2, the complete variable domain is KAGVTQTPRYLIKTRGQQVTLSCSPISGHRSVSWYQQTPGQGLQFLFEYFSETQRNKGNFPGRFSGRQFSNSRSEMNVSTLELGDSALYLCASSPRTGSTGELFFGEGSRLTVL.

The chain has TRBV7-3 and TRBJ2-1; D gene unclear. This CDR3 is built from 13 residues. Trimming removed 6 bases at V and 9 bases at J, with 15 bases between. Germline CDR1 and CDR2: SGHTA and FQGTGA. The DNA for the CDR3 is TGTGCCAGCAGTCCCGCCGGTATGAGTGAGCAGTTCTTC. This gives the protein CASSPAGMSEQFF.

This chain links TRBV6-5 with TRBJ1-5; TRBD1 matches 8 bases. CDR3 length equals 15 residues. Losses at the gene ends were 6 bases for V and 0 bases for J; bases not matched to a gene: 4. The germline V gene encodes CDR1 MNHEY and CDR2 SVGAGI. CDR3 protein: CASRPTGGSNQPQHF. CDR3 bases: TGTGCCAGCAGACCTACAGGGGGTAGCAATCAGCCCCAGCATTTT.

The chain recombines TRBV6-1 with TRBJ2-1; D possibly corresponds to TRBD1 (5 bases). Deletions cut 1 base from V and 5 bases from J, with 12 bases between. CDR3 length: 15 amino acids. Germline loops: CDR1 MNHNS, CDR2 SASEGT. This CDR3 reads CASSEGVAGHNEQFF. The CDR3 nucleotides read TGTGCCAGCAGTGAAGGAGTGGCAGGGCACAATGAGCAGTTCTTC.

This chain links TRBV2 with TRBJ2-7; D possibly corresponds to TRBD1 (6 bases). Trimming cost V 6 bases and J 4 bases, with 10 bases left between them. CDR3 length: 12 amino acids. Germline CDR1 SNHLY, CDR2 FYNNEI. CDR3 in amino acids: CASSQQGYEQYF. The CDR3 region has the DNA TGTGCCAGCAGCCAACAGGGTTACGAGCAGTACTTC.

J is TRBJ2-7 and V is TRBV5-1; tentatively, D is TRBD2 (5 bases). The germline V gene has CDR1 SGHRS and CDR2 YFSETQ. The CDR3 runs 13 residues. Deletions cut 4 bases from V and 2 bases from J, with 10 bases between. The CDR3: CASSPTGTYEQYF. The CDR3 region has the DNA TGCGCCAGCAGCCCCACGGGGACCTACGAGCAGTACTTC.

The chain employs TRBV5-4 and TRBJ1-1; no firm D call. The germline V and J ends were trimmed by 0 bases and 1 base, with 7 bases remaining between them. The CDR3 sequence is 14 residues long. Germline CDR1 reads SGHNT; CDR2 reads YYREEE (reference sequence). The CDR3, as DNA: TGTGCCAGCAGCTTGGGGGGAGGGAACACTGAAGCTTTCTTT. Protein product: CASSLGGGNTEAFF.

The rearrangement links TRBV9 to TRBJ2-2, with D tentatively TRBD1 (7 bases). This CDR3 is 15 amino acids long. Deletions cut 0 bases from V and 7 bases from J, with 13 bases between. Germline CDR1 and CDR2: SGDLS and YYNGEE. The CDR3 DNA is TGTGCCAGCAGCGTAGTGGGTCAGGGGGGCGGGGAGCTGTTTTTT. Its translation is CASSVVGQGGGELFF. Based on the CDR3 plus reference TRBV9 and TRBJ2-2, the full variable domain is DSGVTQTPKHLITATGQRVTLRCSPRSGDLSVYWYQQSLDQGLQFLIQYYNGEERAKGNILERFSAQQFPDLHSELNLSSLELGDSALYFCASSVVGQGGGELFFGEGSRLTVL.

The J gene is TRBJ2-1, the V gene TRBV7-7, with 7 bases identical to TRBD2. J was trimmed by 0 bases and V by 4 bases; bases with no gene match: 6. Germline V gene lookup returns CDR1 SSHAT and CDR2 FNYEAQ (reference sequence). The CDR3 consists of 16 residues. CDR3 sequence (DNA): TGTGCCAGCAGCTACGGACTAGAAAGCTCCTACAATGAGCAGTTCTTC. Its protein product is CASSYGLESSYNEQFF.

The chain uses TRBV28 and TRBJ1-5; TRBD1 aligns across 8 bases. V trimming: 6 bases; J trimming: 3 bases; junction bases outside the gene matches: 7. This CDR3 region has 15 residues. The germline V gene encodes CDR1 MDHEN and CDR2 SYDVKM. CDR3 region: CASSSRTGPNQPQHF. The CDR3 DNA is TGTGCCAGCAGCTCTCGGACAGGGCCCAATCAGCCCCAGCATTTT.

The rearrangement joins TRBV6-6 to TRBJ1-1, with D uncertain. Germline V lookup: CDR1 MNHNY, CDR2 SVGAGI (reference sequence). Trimming took 5 bases from V and 1 from J, leaving 17 bases between them. This CDR3 is 16 amino acids long. The CDR3 DNA sequence: TGTGCCAGCAGTCCGCCTGAACAGTTGCGGAACACTGAAGCTTTCTTT. Translated: CASSPPEQLRNTEAFF.

The chain is built from TRBV7-8 and TRBJ1-2; 9 bases are a match to TRBD1. The V gene end was trimmed by 5 bases and the J gene end by 8 bases; junction bases not matched to a gene: 12. CDR3 length equals 15 residues. Per the germline V gene, CDR1 is SGHVS and CDR2 is FQNEAQ. This CDR3 is CASSGGTGGLGGYTF. CDR3 DNA sequence: TGTGCCAGCAGCGGTGGCACAGGGGGCCTTGGCGGCTACACCTTC. Complete variable domain (other parts from reference TRBV7-8 and TRBJ1-2): GAGVSQSPRYKVAKRGQDVALRCDPISGHVSLFWYQQALGQGPEFLTYFQNEAQLDKSGLPSDRFFAERPEGSVSTLKIQRTQQEDSAVYLCASSGGTGGLGGYTFGSGTRLTVV.

This rearrangement joins TRBV6-1 to TRBJ1-5, with TRBD1 as a possible D gene (5 bases). V lost 0 bases to trimming and J lost 7 bases, with 10 bases between them. CDR1 is MNHNS, CDR2 SASEGT, per germline. The length of the CDR3 is 14 residues. The CDR3 region is CASSEAGGRQPQHF. The CDR3 region has the DNA TGTGCCAGCAGTGAAGCGGGGGGTAGGCAGCCCCAGCATTTT.

The chain carries TRBV6-4 and TRBJ2-1; D is perhaps TRBD1 (5 bases). The germline V gene has CDR1 MRHNA and CDR2 SNTAGT. The V end lost 0 bases, the J end lost 3 bases, and 12 bases lay between the germline ends. This CDR3 spans 16 amino acids. The chain's CDR3 is CASSDSVRQNYNEQFF. In DNA, the CDR3 is TGTGCCAGCAGTGACTCGGTGAGACAGAACTACAATGAGCAGTTCTTC.

The V gene is TRBV19, the J gene TRBJ2-5; weak D call: TRBD2 (6 bases). Germline loops: CDR1 LNHDA, CDR2 SQIVND (reference sequence). The CDR3 runs 14 residues. Trimming removed 2 bases at V and 1 base at J, with 8 bases between. In DNA form, the CDR3 reads TGTGCCAGTAGTATAAGGGGACTCCAAGAGACCCAGTACTTC. This encodes CASSIRGLQETQYF.

This clone was recorded a few times. The chain has TRBV19 and TRBJ2-1, with 8 bases matching TRBD2. This CDR3 is 16 amino acids long. The germline V gene has CDR1 LNHDA and CDR2 SQIVND (reference sequence). Trimming cost V 7 bases and J 6 bases; bases outside gene matches: 14. The DNA for the CDR3 is TGTGCCAGTAACGGGGGGTTTGCGGGGGGACTCAATGAGCAGTTCTTC. Its translation is CASNGGFAGGLNEQFF. The entire variable domain, with the rest obtained from reference TRBV19 and TRBJ2-1, is as follows: DGGITQSPKYLFRKEGQNVTLSCEQNLNHDAMYWYRQDPGQGLRLIYYSQIVNDFQKGDIAEGYSVSREKKESFPLTVTSAQKNPTAFYLCASNGGFAGGLNEQFFGPGTRLTVL.

The chain couples TRBV5-6 to TRBJ2-2; 7 positions match TRBD1. After removal of 1 base from V and 3 bases from J, the junction contained 6 bases not matched to a gene. Germline V gene data show CDR1 as SGHDT and CDR2 as YYEEEE. The CDR3 has 16 amino acids. CDR3 in DNA: TGTGCCAGCAGCTTGTTCAGGGGGTCGGACACCGGGGAGCTGTTTTTT. Its protein is CASSLFRGSDTGELFF.

This clone was seen a few times. The chain uses TRBV9 and TRBJ2-7, with 9 nucleotides matching TRBD1. This CDR3 spans 14 amino acids. With 9 bases clipped from V and 1 base from J, the junction kept 8 bases outside the gene matches. CDR1 and CDR2 from the germline V gene are SGDLS and YYNGEE. The CDR3 DNA is TGTGCCAAGTCGGGGGACAGGGCGTCCTACGAGCAGTACTTC. Amino acids: CAKSGDRASYEQYF.

This clone was counted a few times. The chain recombines TRBV2 with TRBJ2-1; 12 nucleotides line up with TRBD2. CDR3 length: 14 residues. V dropped 6 bases and J dropped 7; count of bases not matched to a gene: 4. CDR1 is SNHLY and CDR2 is FYNNEI in the germline V gene. This chain's CDR3 is CASRRLAGVNEQFF. DNA for the CDR3: TGTGCCAGCAGACGACTAGCGGGAGTTAATGAGCAGTTCTTC.

The V and J genes are TRBV27 and TRBJ2-1, with 7 bases fitting TRBD2. CDR3 length equals 16 residues. Germline assignment: CDR1 MNHEY and CDR2 SMNVEV (reference sequence). Losses at the gene ends were 8 bases for V and 2 bases for J; bases not matched to a gene: 12. In DNA, the CDR3 is TGTGCCAGCTCCCGGGAGGCAGGGAGGACCTACAATGAGCAGTTCTTC. This translates into CASSREAGRTYNEQFF.

J is TRBJ2-7 and V is TRBV5-4, with TRBD1 identical over 9 bases. V lost 4 bases and J lost 3; bases outside the gene matches: 5. This CDR3 has 14 amino acids. CDR1 and CDR2 from the germline V gene are SGHNT and YYREEE (reference sequence). The CDR3 DNA follows: TGTGCCAGCAGCCCCCCGGGACAGGGCTACGAGCAGTACTTC. The encoded protein is CASSPPGQGYEQYF. Using reference TRBV5-4 and TRBJ2-7 for the parts outside the CDR3, the full variable domain is ETGVTQSPTHLIKTRGQQVTLRCSSQSGHNTVSWYQQALGQGPQFIFQYYREEENGRGNFPPRFSGLQFPNYSSELNVNALELDDSALYLCASSPPGQGYEQYFGPGTRLTVT.

The chain recombines TRBV6-1 with TRBJ2-1, with 7 bases fitting TRBD2. After removal of 8 bases from V and 4 bases from J, the junction contained 5 bases not matched to a gene. The CDR3 covers 13 residues. CDR1 and CDR2 (germline): MNHNS, SASEGT. In nucleotides, the CDR3 is TGTGCCAGCTCGGGACTACGATACAATGAGCAGTTCTTC. Translation: CASSGLRYNEQFF.